This entry is about one T cell receptor beta chain. The source of the sample is a study of CD8 T cells in Susac syndrome. RNA amounts of about 0.5 to 1 ug underwent reverse transcription with random hexamers. By means of immunoSEQ multiplex PCR, TCR beta CDR3 spanning 54 Vbeta and 13 Jbeta underwent amplification. TCRdb processed the immunoSEQ multiplex PCR reads anew with MiXCR; each CDR3 protein has one entry. The sample contains under 550,000 distinct CDR3 sequences, around 85% of which appear only once. V dropped 1 base and J dropped 2 bases, with 8 bases sitting between them. In germline, CDR1 is SGHAT, CDR2 FQNNGV. This CDR3 contains 14 residues. Sequencing of TCR beta was performed on blood CD8+ T cells and on blood CD4+ T cells.

The sequenced sample consisted of CD8+ T cells from PBMCs. This clonotype originated in a human donor with multiple sclerosis. This chain joins TRBV11-2 and TRBJ1-1; the D is unclear. CDR3 in amino acids: CASSLVEGNTEAFF. The CDR3 DNA is TGTGCCAGCAGCTTAGTCGAGGGAAACACTGAAGCTTTCTTT.